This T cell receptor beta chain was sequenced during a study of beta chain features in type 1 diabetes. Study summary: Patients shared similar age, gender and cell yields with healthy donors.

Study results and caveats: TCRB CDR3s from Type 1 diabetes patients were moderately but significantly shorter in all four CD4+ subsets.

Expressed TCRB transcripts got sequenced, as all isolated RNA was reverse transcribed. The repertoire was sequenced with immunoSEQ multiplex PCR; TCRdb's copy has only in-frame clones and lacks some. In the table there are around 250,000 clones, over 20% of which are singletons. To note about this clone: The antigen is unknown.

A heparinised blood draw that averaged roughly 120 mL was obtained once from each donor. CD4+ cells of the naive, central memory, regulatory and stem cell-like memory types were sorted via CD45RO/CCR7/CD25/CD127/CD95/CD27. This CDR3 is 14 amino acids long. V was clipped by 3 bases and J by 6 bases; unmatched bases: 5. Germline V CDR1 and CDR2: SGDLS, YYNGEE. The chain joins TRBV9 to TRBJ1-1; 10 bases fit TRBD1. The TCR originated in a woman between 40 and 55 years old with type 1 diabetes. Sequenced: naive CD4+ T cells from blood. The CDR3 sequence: CASSAGQGFPEAFF. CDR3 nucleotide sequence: TGTGCCAGCAGCGCGGGACAGGGGTTCCCTGAAGCTTTCTTT. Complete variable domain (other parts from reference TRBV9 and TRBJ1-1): DSGVTQTPKHLITATGQRVTLRCSPRSGDLSVYWYQQSLDQGLQFLIQYYNGEERAKGNILERFSAQQFPDLHSELNLSSLELGDSALYFCASSAGQGFPEAFFGQGTRLTVV.